This TCR beta chain came from a study of blood T cell repertoires in COVID-19. For the study at large: There were acute and convalescent COVID-19 samples, and they came from the United States, Italy and Spain.

Followed over time, Seattle patients had been enrolled while infection was active. In the original analysis: Estimation of nucleated cell counts relied on the amplification of reference gene primers. Assay used: immunoSEQ multiplex PCR; TCRdb lists only in-frame clones, some missing. For V, J and clone size, that table is used; D and trimming come from the DNA. The table has approximately 330,000 clones, almost 90% seen once. Losses at the gene ends were 0 bases for V and 4 bases for J; bases not matched to a gene: 8. The CDR3 has 16 amino acids. The germline CDR1 and CDR2 sequences are SGHDT and YYEEEE.

The chain links TRBV5-6 to TRBJ2-5; 8 bases line up with TRBD2. Sequencing was carried out using peripheral blood. This sequence was found in a woman aged 40 to 55 with COVID-19, enrolled during active disease. DNA of the CDR3: TGTGCCAGCAGCTTGGGCGGGGGGCGAAGGGGAGAGACCCAGTACTTC. Its translation is CASSLGGGRRGETQYF.